Listed below are T cell receptor beta chains from one sample, sequenced in a study of CD8 T cells in Susac syndrome. Each CDR3 protein gets one entry after TCRdb re-called the immunoSEQ multiplex PCR reads with MiXCR. This sample has about 180,000 distinct CDR3 sequences, with roughly 94% found just once. Sequencing input: CD4+ T cells from PBMCs. The receptors originated from a human donor with Susac syndrome. CDR3s include the opening cysteine and the closing phenylalanine or tryptophan. The order of the fields is J gene, V gene, D gene, clone size, CDR3 length, CDR3 DNA, CDR3 protein. The D gene is left open where the match is weak. Part of the rows lack a size; the others show once, few, many or a class for expanded clones.

j_call: TRBJ2-7; v_call: TRBV13; d_call: NA; clone_size: once; cdr3_length: 14; cdr3_nt: TGTGCCAGCAGCCCCGTCCCCGGTTCCTACGAGCAGTACTTC; cdr3_aa: CASSPVPGSYEQYF
j_call: TRBJ1-1; v_call: TRBV10-3; d_call: NA; clone_size: NA; cdr3_length: 13; cdr3_nt: TGTGCCACCTCAGGACACTTGAACACTGAAGCTTTCTTT; cdr3_aa: CATSGHLNTEAFF
j_call: TRBJ2-7; v_call: TRBV19; d_call: TRBD1; clone_size: NA; cdr3_length: 15; cdr3_nt: TGTGCCAGCCAGGAGACAGGGTCCGCTTCCTACGAGCAGTACTTC; cdr3_aa: CASQETGSASYEQYF
j_call: TRBJ2-7; v_call: TRBV18; d_call: TRBD1; clone_size: NA; cdr3_length: 15; cdr3_nt: TGTGCCAGCTCACCTCCCGGGACAGGGGGCTCCGAGCAGTACTTC; cdr3_aa: CASSPPGTGGSEQYF
j_call: TRBJ1-1; v_call: TRBV30; d_call: NA; clone_size: NA; cdr3_length: 13; cdr3_nt: TGTGCCTGGAGTAGCAGGGCGGACACTGAAGCTTTCTTT; cdr3_aa: CAWSSRADTEAFF
j_call: TRBJ2-2; v_call: TRBV2; d_call: NA; clone_size: NA; cdr3_length: 12; cdr3_nt: TGTGCCAGCAGTGAACTGGACGGGGAGCTGTTTTTT; cdr3_aa: CASSELDGELFF
j_call: TRBJ1-3; v_call: TRBV6-5; d_call: NA; clone_size: NA; cdr3_length: 14; cdr3_nt: TGTGCCAGCAGTTTGGACGGCTCTGGAAACACCATATATTTT; cdr3_aa: CASSLDGSGNTIYF
j_call: TRBJ1-1; v_call: TRBV5-6; d_call: NA; clone_size: NA; cdr3_length: 13; cdr3_nt: TGTGCCAGCAGCTTGCCTCCTAACACTGAAGCTTTCTTT; cdr3_aa: CASSLPPNTEAFF
j_call: TRBJ2-1; v_call: TRBV2; d_call: TRBD1; clone_size: NA; cdr3_length: 13; cdr3_nt: TGTGCCAGCAGAGACAGGGGCTACAATGAGCAGTTCTTC; cdr3_aa: CASRDRGYNEQFF
j_call: TRBJ2-1; v_call: TRBV29-1; d_call: TRBD2; clone_size: NA; cdr3_length: 14; cdr3_nt: TGCAGCGTTGGGGTAGCGGGGTTCTACAATGAGCAGTTCTTC; cdr3_aa: CSVGVAGFYNEQFF
j_call: TRBJ1-3; v_call: TRBV3-1; d_call: NA; clone_size: NA; cdr3_length: 15; cdr3_nt: TGTGCCAGCAGCCAAGTTAGAAGTTACCGAAACACCATATATTTT; cdr3_aa: CASSQVRSYRNTIYF
j_call: TRBJ2-7; v_call: TRBV6-6; d_call: NA; clone_size: NA; cdr3_length: 14; cdr3_nt: TGTGCCAGCAGTTTCAGACTGGATGGTGAGACGCAGTACTTC; cdr3_aa: CASSFRLDGETQYF
j_call: TRBJ1-2; v_call: TRBV4-1; d_call: NA; clone_size: NA; cdr3_length: 15; cdr3_nt: TGCGCCAGCAGCCAAGTGGGGGATTCTAACTATGGCTACACCTTC; cdr3_aa: CASSQVGDSNYGYTF
j_call: TRBJ2-1; v_call: TRBV28; d_call: TRBD2; clone_size: NA; cdr3_length: 21; cdr3_nt: TGTGCCAGCAGTTTCTATGGGACTAGCGGGAGGGATCTAAGCTCCTACAATGAGCAGTTCTTC; cdr3_aa: CASSFYGTSGRDLSSYNEQFF
j_call: TRBJ2-2; v_call: TRBV25-1; d_call: NA; clone_size: NA; cdr3_length: 11; cdr3_nt: TGTGCCAGCAGTAGAAACGGGGAGCTGTTTTTT; cdr3_aa: CASSRNGELFF
j_call: TRBJ2-1; v_call: TRBV12-3/TRBV12-4; d_call: TRBD2; clone_size: NA; cdr3_length: 16; cdr3_nt: TGTGCCAGCAGTCCCTCCAGGGTAGCGGGGTTTAATGAGCAGTTCTTC; cdr3_aa: CASSPSRVAGFNEQFF
j_call: TRBJ1-2; v_call: TRBV5-1; d_call: TRBD1; clone_size: NA; cdr3_length: 15; cdr3_nt: TGCGCCAGCAGCGAGGACGGACAGGACGGCGGCGGCTACACCTTC; cdr3_aa: CASSEDGQDGGGYTF
j_call: TRBJ2-7; v_call: TRBV6-2/TRBV6-3; d_call: NA; clone_size: NA; cdr3_length: 14; cdr3_nt: TGTGCCAGCAGTTACTCGCTACAGACTTACGAGCAGTACTTC; cdr3_aa: CASSYSLQTYEQYF
j_call: TRBJ2-3; v_call: TRBV18; d_call: NA; clone_size: NA; cdr3_length: 15; cdr3_nt: TGTGCCAGCTCACCACCGTACAGGCGCACAGATACGCAGTATTTT; cdr3_aa: CASSPPYRRTDTQYF
j_call: TRBJ2-3; v_call: TRBV5-1; d_call: TRBD2; clone_size: NA; cdr3_length: 19; cdr3_nt: TGCGCCAGCAGCTTCGGACTAGCGGGAGGTCGATTATTTGCAGATACGCAGTATTTT; cdr3_aa: CASSFGLAGGRLFADTQYF
j_call: TRBJ2-2; v_call: TRBV7-7; d_call: NA; clone_size: NA; cdr3_length: 15; cdr3_nt: TGTGCTAGCGGCCGGGGACATTCGAACACCGGGGAGCTGTTTTTT; cdr3_aa: CASGRGHSNTGELFF
j_call: TRBJ2-7; v_call: TRBV5-6; d_call: NA; clone_size: NA; cdr3_length: 14; cdr3_nt: TGTGCCAGCAGCTACCGGGACGCGAACTACGAGCAGTACTTC; cdr3_aa: CASSYRDANYEQYF
j_call: TRBJ2-2; v_call: TRBV9; d_call: NA; clone_size: NA; cdr3_length: 14; cdr3_nt: TGTGCCAGCAGCGCGGACCTTGGGACCGGGGAGCTGTTTTTT; cdr3_aa: CASSADLGTGELFF
j_call: TRBJ1-3; v_call: TRBV27; d_call: NA; clone_size: NA; cdr3_length: 15; cdr3_nt: TGTGCCAGCAGTTTAACAGGATACTCTGGAAACACCATATATTTT; cdr3_aa: CASSLTGYSGNTIYF
j_call: TRBJ1-6; v_call: TRBV25-1; d_call: NA; clone_size: NA; cdr3_length: 13; cdr3_nt: TGTGCCAGCAGAGGGGGAAATAATTCACCCCTCCACTTT; cdr3_aa: CASRGGNNSPLHF